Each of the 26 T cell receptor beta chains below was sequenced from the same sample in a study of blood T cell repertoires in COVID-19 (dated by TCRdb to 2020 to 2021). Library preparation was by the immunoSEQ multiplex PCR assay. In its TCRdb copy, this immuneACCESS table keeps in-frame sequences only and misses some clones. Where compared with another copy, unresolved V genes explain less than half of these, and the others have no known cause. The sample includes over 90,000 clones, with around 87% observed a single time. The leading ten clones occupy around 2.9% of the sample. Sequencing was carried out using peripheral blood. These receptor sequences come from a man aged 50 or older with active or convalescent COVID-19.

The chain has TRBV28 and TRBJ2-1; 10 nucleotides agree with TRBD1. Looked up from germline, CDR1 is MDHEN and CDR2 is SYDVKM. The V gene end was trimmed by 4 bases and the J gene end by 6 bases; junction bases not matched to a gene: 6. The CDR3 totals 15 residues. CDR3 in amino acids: CASSSRQGAGNEQFF. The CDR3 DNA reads TGTGCCAGCAGTTCCCGACAGGGGGCTGGCAATGAGCAGTTCTTC.

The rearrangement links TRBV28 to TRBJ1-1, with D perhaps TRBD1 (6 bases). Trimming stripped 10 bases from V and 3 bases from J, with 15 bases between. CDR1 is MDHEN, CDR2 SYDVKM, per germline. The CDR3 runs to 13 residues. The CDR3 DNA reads TGTGCCACTGCAAGAGGGGGATACACTGAAGCTTTCTTT. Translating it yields CATARGGYTEAFF.

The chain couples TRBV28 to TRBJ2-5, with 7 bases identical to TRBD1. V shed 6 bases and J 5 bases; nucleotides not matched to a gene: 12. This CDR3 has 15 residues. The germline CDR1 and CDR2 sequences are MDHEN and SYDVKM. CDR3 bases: TGTGCCAGCAGCCCCGCGACAGGGAAGGGGGAGACCCAGTACTTC. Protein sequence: CASSPATGKGETQYF.

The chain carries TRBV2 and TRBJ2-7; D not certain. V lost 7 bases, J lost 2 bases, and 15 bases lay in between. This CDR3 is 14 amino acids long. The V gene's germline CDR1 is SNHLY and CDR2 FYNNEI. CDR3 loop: CASTERPTTYEQYF. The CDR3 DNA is TGTGCCAGCACAGAGAGGCCTACTACCTACGAGCAGTACTTC.

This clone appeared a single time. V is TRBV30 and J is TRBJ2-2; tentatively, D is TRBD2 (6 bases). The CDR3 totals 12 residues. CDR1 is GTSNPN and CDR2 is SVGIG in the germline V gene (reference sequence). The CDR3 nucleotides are TGTGGCCGGGACTCGCGGCCAGGGGAGCTGTTTTTT. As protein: CGRDSRPGELFF. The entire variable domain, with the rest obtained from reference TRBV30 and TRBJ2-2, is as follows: SQTIHQWPATLVQPVGSPLSLECTVEGTSNPNLYWYRQAAGRGLQLLFYSVGIGQISSEVPQNLSASRPQDRQFILSSKKLLLSDSGFYLCGRDSRPGELFFGEGSRLTVL.

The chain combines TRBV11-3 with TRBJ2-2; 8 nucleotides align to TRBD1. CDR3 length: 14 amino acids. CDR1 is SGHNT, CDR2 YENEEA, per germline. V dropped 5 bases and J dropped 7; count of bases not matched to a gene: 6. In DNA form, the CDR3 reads TGTGCCAGCAGCGAGCAGGGGGCCGGCGGGGAGCTGTTTTTT. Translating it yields CASSEQGAGGELFF.

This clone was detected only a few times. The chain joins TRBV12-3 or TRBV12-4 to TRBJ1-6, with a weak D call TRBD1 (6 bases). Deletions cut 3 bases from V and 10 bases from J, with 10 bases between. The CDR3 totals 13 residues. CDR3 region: CASSLDRRSPLHF. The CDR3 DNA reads TGTGCCAGCAGTTTGGACAGAAGGTCACCCCTCCACTTT.

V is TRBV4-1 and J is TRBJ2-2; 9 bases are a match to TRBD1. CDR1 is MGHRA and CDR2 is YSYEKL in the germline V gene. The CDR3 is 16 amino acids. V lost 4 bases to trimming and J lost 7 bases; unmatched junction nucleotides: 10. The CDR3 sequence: CASSRSGTGRIGELFF. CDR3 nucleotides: TGCGCCAGCAGCCGCTCCGGGACAGGGAGGATCGGGGAGCTGTTTTTT.

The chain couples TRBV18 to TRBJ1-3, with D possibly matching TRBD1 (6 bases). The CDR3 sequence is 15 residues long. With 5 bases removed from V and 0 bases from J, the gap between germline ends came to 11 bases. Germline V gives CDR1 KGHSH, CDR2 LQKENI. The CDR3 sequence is CASSIGTLSGNTIYF. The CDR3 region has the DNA TGTGCCAGCTCAATTGGGACACTCTCTGGAAACACCATATATTTT.

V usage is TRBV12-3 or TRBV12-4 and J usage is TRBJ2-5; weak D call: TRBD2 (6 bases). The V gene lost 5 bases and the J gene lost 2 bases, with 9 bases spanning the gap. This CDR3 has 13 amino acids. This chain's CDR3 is CASSRGRQETQYF. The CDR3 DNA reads TGTGCCAGCAGTAGAGGGAGGCAAGAGACCCAGTACTTC.

CDR3 in DNA: TGTGCCAGCGCTAGTCCGGGGGAAGTTGGCTACACCTTC. Its protein product is CASASPGEVGYTF. This chain connects TRBV12-3 or TRBV12-4 to TRBJ1-2, with D maybe TRBD1 (5 bases). V gave up 8 bases and J gave up 7 bases, with 17 bases separating them. CDR3 length: 13 amino acids.

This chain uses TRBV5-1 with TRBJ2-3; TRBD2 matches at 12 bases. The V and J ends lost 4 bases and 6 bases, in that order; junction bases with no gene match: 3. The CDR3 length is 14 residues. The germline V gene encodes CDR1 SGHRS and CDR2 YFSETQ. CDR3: CASSTGTSGDTQYF. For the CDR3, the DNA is TGCGCCAGCAGCACCGGGACTAGCGGGGATACGCAGTATTTT.

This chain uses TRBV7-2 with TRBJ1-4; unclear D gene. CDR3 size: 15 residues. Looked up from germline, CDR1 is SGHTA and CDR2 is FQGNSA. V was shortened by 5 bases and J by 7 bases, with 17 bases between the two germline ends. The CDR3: CASSHPGEEGEKLFF. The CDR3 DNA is TGTGCCAGCAGCCACCCCGGGGAGGAAGGTGAAAAACTGTTTTTT.

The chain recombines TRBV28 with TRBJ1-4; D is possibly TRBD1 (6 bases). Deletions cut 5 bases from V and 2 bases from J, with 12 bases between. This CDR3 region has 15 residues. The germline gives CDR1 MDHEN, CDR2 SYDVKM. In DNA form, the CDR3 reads TGTGCCAGCAGTCCCCAGACAGGTACTAATGAAAAACTGTTTTTT. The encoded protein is CASSPQTGTNEKLFF. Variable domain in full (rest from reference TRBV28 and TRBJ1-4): DVKVTQSSRYLVKRTGEKVFLECVQDMDHENMFWYRQDPGLGLRLIYFSYDVKMKEKGDIPEGYSVSREKKERFSLILESASTNQTSMYLCASSPQTGTNEKLFFGSGTQLSVL.

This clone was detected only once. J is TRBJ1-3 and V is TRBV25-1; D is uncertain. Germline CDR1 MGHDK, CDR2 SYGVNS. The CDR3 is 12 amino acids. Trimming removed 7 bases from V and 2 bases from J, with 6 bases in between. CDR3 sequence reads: CASKGAGNTIYF. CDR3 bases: TGTGCCAGCAAAGGAGCTGGAAACACCATATATTTT.

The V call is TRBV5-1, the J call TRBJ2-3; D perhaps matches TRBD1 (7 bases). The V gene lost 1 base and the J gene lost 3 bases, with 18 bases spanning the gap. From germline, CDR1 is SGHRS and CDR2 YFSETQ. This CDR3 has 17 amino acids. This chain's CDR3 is CASSLSPGGLGTDTQYF. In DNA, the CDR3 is TGCGCCAGCAGCTTGTCTCCAGGGGGGTTGGGGACAGATACGCAGTATTTT.

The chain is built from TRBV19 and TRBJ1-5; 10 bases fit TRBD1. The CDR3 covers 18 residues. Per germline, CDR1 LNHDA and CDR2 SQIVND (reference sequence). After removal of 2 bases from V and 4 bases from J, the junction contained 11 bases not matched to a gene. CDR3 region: CASSIRRGQGPLNQPQHF. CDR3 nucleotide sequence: TGTGCCAGTAGTATAAGAAGGGGACAGGGGCCACTTAATCAGCCCCAGCATTTT.

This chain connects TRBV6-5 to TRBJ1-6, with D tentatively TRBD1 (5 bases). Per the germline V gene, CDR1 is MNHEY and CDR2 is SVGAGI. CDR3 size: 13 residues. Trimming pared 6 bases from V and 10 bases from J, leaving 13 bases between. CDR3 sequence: CASRTGGSSPLHF. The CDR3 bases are TGTGCCAGCAGGACCGGGGGTAGCTCACCCCTCCACTTT.

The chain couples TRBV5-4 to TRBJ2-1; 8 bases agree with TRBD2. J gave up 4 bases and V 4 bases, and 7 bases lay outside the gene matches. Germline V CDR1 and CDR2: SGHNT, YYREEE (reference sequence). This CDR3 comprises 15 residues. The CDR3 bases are TGTGCCAGCAGCCTTAATAGCGGGGAGTACAATGAGCAGTTCTTC. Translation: CASSLNSGEYNEQFF.

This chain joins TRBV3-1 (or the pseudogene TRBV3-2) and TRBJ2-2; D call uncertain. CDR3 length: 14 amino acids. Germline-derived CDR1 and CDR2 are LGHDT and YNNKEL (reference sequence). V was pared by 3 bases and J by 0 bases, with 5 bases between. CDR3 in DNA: TGTGCCAGCAGCCAGGCAACGAACACCGGGGAGCTGTTTTTT. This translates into CASSQATNTGELFF.

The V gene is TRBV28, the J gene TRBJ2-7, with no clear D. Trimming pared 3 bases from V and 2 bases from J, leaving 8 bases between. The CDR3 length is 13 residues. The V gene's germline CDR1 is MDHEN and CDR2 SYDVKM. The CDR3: CASSFGQAYEQYV. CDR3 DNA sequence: TGTGCCAGCAGTTTTGGGCAGGCCTACGAGCAGTACGTC.

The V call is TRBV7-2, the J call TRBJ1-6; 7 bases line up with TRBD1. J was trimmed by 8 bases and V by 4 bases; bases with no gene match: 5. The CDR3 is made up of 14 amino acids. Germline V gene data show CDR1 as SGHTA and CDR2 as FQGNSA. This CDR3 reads CASSYGQVYSPLHF. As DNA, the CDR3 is TGTGCCAGCAGCTACGGACAGGTTTATTCACCCCTCCACTTT. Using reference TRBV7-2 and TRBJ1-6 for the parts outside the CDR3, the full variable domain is GAGVSQSPSNKVTEKGKDVELRCDPISGHTALYWYRQSLGQGLEFLIYFQGNSAPDKSGLPSDRFSAERTGGSVSTLTIQRTQQEDSAVYLCASSYGQVYSPLHFGNGTRLTVT.

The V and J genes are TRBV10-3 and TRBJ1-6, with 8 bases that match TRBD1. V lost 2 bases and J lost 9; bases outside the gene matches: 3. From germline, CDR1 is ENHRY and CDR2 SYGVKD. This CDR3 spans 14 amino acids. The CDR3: CAISEDRGGSPLHF. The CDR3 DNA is TGTGCCATCAGTGAGGACAGGGGTGGTTCACCCCTCCACTTT.

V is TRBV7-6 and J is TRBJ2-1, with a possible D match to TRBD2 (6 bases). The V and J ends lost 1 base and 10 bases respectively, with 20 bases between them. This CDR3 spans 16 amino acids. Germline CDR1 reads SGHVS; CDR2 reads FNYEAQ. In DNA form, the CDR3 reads TGTGCCAGCAGCTTAGGAAACGGAGGGCAGTTGAGAGAGCAGTTCTTC. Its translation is CASSLGNGGQLREQFF. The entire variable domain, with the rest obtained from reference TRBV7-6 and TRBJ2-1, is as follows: GAGVSQSPRYKVTKRGQDVALRCDPISGHVSLYWYRQALGQGPEFLTYFNYEAQQDKSGLPNDRFSAERPEGSISTLTIQRTEQRDSAMYRCASSLGNGGQLREQFFGPGTRLTVL.

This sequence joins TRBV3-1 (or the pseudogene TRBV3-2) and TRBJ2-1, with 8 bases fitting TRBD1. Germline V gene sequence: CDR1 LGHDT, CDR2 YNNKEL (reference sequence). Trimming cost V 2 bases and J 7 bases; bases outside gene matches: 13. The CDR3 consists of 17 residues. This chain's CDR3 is CASSQQDRVLVRNEQFF. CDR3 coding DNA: TGTGCCAGCAGCCAACAGGACAGGGTTTTGGTAAGGAATGAGCAGTTCTTC.

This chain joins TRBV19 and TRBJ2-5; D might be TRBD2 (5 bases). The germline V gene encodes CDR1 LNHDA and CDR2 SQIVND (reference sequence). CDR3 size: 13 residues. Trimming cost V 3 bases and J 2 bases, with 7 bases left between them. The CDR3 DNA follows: TGTGCCAGTAGTATTGCGGGTCAAGAGACCCAGTACTTC. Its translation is CASSIAGQETQYF.